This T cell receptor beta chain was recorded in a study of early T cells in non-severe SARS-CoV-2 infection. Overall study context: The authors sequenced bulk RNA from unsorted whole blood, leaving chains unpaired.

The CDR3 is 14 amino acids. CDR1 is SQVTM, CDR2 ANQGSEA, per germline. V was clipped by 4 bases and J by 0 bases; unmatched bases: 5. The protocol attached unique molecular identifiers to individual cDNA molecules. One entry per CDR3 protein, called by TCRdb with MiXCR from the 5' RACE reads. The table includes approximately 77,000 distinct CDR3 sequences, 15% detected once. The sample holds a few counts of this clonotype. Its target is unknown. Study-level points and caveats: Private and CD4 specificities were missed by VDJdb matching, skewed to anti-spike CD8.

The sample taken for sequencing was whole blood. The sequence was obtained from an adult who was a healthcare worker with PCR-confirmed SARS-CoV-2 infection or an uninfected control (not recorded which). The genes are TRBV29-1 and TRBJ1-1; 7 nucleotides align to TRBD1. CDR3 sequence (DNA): TGCAGCGTTGGTAAGGGGGCCTTGAACACTGAAGCTTTCTTT. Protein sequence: CSVGKGALNTEAFF.